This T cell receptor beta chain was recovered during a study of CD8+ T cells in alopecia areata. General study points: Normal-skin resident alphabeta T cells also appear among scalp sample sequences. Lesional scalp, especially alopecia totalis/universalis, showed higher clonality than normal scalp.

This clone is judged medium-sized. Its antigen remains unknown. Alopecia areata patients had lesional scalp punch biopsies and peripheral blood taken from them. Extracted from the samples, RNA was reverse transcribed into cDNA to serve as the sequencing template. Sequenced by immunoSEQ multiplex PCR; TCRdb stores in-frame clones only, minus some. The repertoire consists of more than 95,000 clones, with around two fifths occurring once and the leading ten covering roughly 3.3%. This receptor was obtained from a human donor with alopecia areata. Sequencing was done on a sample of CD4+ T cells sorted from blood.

The CDR3 sequence is CASSSGLAGGNEQFF. The DNA of the CDR3 is TGTGCCAGCAGCTCGGGACTAGCGGGAGGGAATGAGCAGTTCTTC. The V gene is TRBV28, the J gene TRBJ2-1, with TRBD2 matching 16 bases. V dropped 6 bases and J dropped 7; count of bases not matched to a gene: 3. Germline values: CDR1 MDHEN, CDR2 SYDVKM. This CDR3 region has 15 residues. The entire variable domain, with the rest obtained from reference TRBV28 and TRBJ2-1, is as follows: DVKVTQSSRYLVKRTGEKVFLECVQDMDHENMFWYRQDPGLGLRLIYFSYDVKMKEKGDIPEGYSVSREKKERFSLILESASTNQTSMYLCASSSGLAGGNEQFFGPGTRLTVL.